These T cell receptor beta chains were read from a single sample in a study of beta chain features in type 1 diabetes. TCRdb's copy holds only in-frame clones and misses some; the assay was immunoSEQ multiplex PCR. The data show about 220,000 clones, approximately 11% seen once. Source material: central memory CD4+ T cells from blood. These receptors were taken from a man in his late teens or twenties in good health. Both conserved end residues are part of each CDR3. D genes are given only for firm matches. Only part of the rows carry a size: once, few, many, or a class if the clone is expanded.

V: TRBV25-1; J: TRBJ2-3; D: NA; size: NA; CDR3: CASSDSRMDTQYF; DNA: TGTGCCAGCAGTGATTCCCGGATGGATACGCAGTATTTT
V: TRBV5-6; J: TRBJ1-5; D: NA; size: NA; CDR3: CASSLGLHNQPQHF; DNA: TGTGCCAGCAGCTTGGGACTTCACAATCAGCCCCAGCATTTT
V: TRBV5-1; J: TRBJ1-4; D: NA; size: NA; CDR3: CASSNSATNEKLFF; DNA: TGCGCCAGCAGCAACAGTGCAACTAATGAAAAACTGTTTTTT
V: TRBV7-9; J: TRBJ2-5; D: NA; size: few; CDR3: CASSLAGAGTQYF; DNA: TGTGCCAGCAGCTTGGCTGGGGCCGGGACCCAGTACTTC
V: TRBV29-1; J: TRBJ1-1; D: NA; size: NA; CDR3: CSVGGANTEAFF; DNA: TGCAGCGTAGGGGGAGCGAACACTGAAGCTTTCTTT
V: TRBV21-1; J: TRBJ2-7; D: NA; size: few; CDR3: CASSPSYEQYF; DNA: TGTGCCAGCAGCCCCAGCTACGAGCAGTACTTC
V: TRBV11-2; J: TRBJ1-5; D: NA; size: few; CDR3: CASSLAFYQPQHF; DNA: TGTGCCAGCAGCTTGGCATTTTATCAGCCCCAGCATTTT
V: TRBV19; J: TRBJ2-7; D: TRBD1; size: few; CDR3: CASSPRDSSYEQYF; DNA: TGTGCCAGTAGTCCCCGGGACAGCTCCTACGAGCAGTACTTC
V: TRBV30; J: TRBJ2-5; D: NA; size: NA; CDR3: CAWSILGGWETQYF; DNA: TGTGCCTGGAGTATCTTGGGGGGCTGGGAGACCCAGTACTTC
V: TRBV14; J: TRBJ2-3; D: NA; size: NA; CDR3: CASSPIYDRDTQYF; DNA: TGTGCCAGCAGCCCCATTTATGACAGGGATACGCAGTATTTT
V: TRBV10-3; J: TRBJ1-2; D: NA; size: NA; CDR3: CAISESDRLRGYTF; DNA: TGTGCCATCAGTGAGTCAGACAGACTGCGGGGCTACACCTTC
V: TRBV7-9; J: TRBJ1-1; D: NA; size: few; CDR3: CASSFWGTEAFF; DNA: TGTGCCAGCAGCTTCTGGGGGACTGAAGCTTTCTTT
V: TRBV29-1; J: TRBJ1-4; D: TRBD1; size: few; CDR3: CSVSDRGGEKLFF; DNA: TGCAGCGTTTCCGACAGGGGAGGCGAAAAACTGTTTTTT
V: TRBV7-2; J: TRBJ2-7; D: NA; size: few; CDR3: CASSPGLGPYEQYF; DNA: TGTGCCAGCAGCCCTGGACTGGGACCCTACGAGCAGTACTTC
V: TRBV6-1; J: TRBJ2-7; D: NA; size: few; CDR3: CASLQNSPSYEQYF; DNA: TGTGCCAGCCTTCAGAACAGTCCCTCTTACGAGCAGTACTTC
V: TRBV7-9; J: TRBJ2-3; D: TRBD1; size: many; CDR3: CASSPRTGDPDTQYF; DNA: TGTGCCAGCAGCCCAAGGACAGGGGATCCAGATACGCAGTATTTT
V: TRBV18; J: TRBJ1-1; D: NA; size: NA; CDR3: CASSPLDSITEAFF; DNA: TGTGCCAGCTCACCACTAGACAGTATCACTGAAGCTTTCTTT
V: TRBV2; J: TRBJ2-7; D: NA; size: once; CDR3: CAGGVQYEQYF; DNA: TGTGCCGGGGGCGTTCAATACGAGCAGTACTTC
V: TRBV29-1; J: TRBJ2-5; D: NA; size: few; CDR3: CSGEGGQETQYF; DNA: TGCAGCGGAGAGGGAGGCCAAGAGACCCAGTACTTC
V: TRBV5-1; J: TRBJ2-3; D: TRBD2; size: NA; CDR3: CASSLELAGTDTQYF; DNA: TGCGCCAGCAGCTTGGAGCTAGCGGGAACAGATACGCAGTATTTT
V: TRBV7-8; J: TRBJ2-7; D: NA; size: few; CDR3: CASSHLQGNEQYF; DNA: TGTGCCAGCAGCCATTTACAGGGAAACGAGCAGTACTTC
V: TRBV28; J: TRBJ2-7; D: NA; size: NA; CDR3: CATFGSLYEQYF; DNA: TGTGCCACCTTCGGCAGCCTCTACGAGCAGTACTTC
V: TRBV11-2; J: TRBJ2-5; D: NA; size: few; CDR3: CASSRRLERETQYF; DNA: TGTGCCAGCAGCCGCCGACTAGAAAGAGAGACCCAGTACTTC
V: TRBV19; J: TRBJ2-5; D: TRBD2; size: once; CDR3: CASRMTSVETQYF; DNA: TGTGCCAGTAGGATGACTAGCGTGGAGACCCAGTACTTC
V: TRBV7-9; J: TRBJ1-5; D: NA; size: few; CDR3: CASSLASAGERNQPQHF; DNA: TGTGCCAGCAGCTTAGCCTCTGCAGGGGAACGTAATCAGCCCCAGCATTTT
V: TRBV13; J: TRBJ1-1; D: NA; size: many; CDR3: CASSFGENTEAFF; DNA: TGTGCCAGCAGCTTTGGGGAGAACACTGAAGCTTTCTTT
V: TRBV7-9; J: TRBJ1-2; D: TRBD1; size: few; CDR3: CASVDRNYGYTF; DNA: TGTGCCAGCGTGGACAGGAACTATGGCTACACCTTC
V: TRBV5-4; J: TRBJ1-4; D: NA; size: NA; CDR3: CASSLRDEKLFF; DNA: TGTGCCAGCAGCTTGAGGGATGAAAAACTGTTTTTT
V: TRBV11-2; J: TRBJ2-7; D: TRBD2; size: NA; CDR3: CASSLGPGGSYEQYF; DNA: TGTGCCAGCAGCTTAGGACCGGGGGGCTCCTACGAGCAGTACTTC